The next 6 T cell receptor beta chains were all read from a single sample in a study of CD8 T cells in Susac syndrome. RNA in amounts of roughly 0.5 to 1 ug was reverse transcribed with random hexamers. TCRdb reprocessed the immunoSEQ multiplex PCR reads via MiXCR and lists one record per CDR3 protein. The sample comprises 250,000 to 300,000 distinct CDR3 sequences, almost 85% of which are singletons, and 0.2% to 0.25% rests with the top ten. Sequencing was performed on CD8+ T cells from PBMCs. These receptors all come from a human donor with multiple sclerosis.

The chain joins TRBV9 to TRBJ1-2, with TRBD1 as a possible D gene (5 bases). V was trimmed by 4 bases and J by 0 bases, leaving 19 bases between them. This CDR3 is 17 amino acids long. The germline CDR1 and CDR2 sequences are SGDLS and YYNGEE. The CDR3 region is CASSINPSTETNYGYTF. CDR3 coding DNA: TGTGCCAGCAGCATCAATCCCTCGACAGAGACTAACTATGGCTACACCTTC.

This chain connects TRBV5-4 to TRBJ2-7; perhaps TRBD2 as D (6 bases). The CDR3 is 14 residues long. V lost 4 bases, J lost 2 bases, and 13 bases lay in between. CDR1 is SGHNT, CDR2 YYREEE, per germline (reference sequence). CDR3 protein: CASSPQRAAYEQYF. CDR3 sequence (DNA): TGTGCCAGCAGCCCCCAGCGGGCGGCCTACGAGCAGTACTTC.

The chain combines TRBV6-1 with TRBJ2-3; 10 bases are shared with TRBD2. Per germline, CDR1 MNHNS and CDR2 SASEGT. The CDR3 has 17 amino acids. The V gene end was trimmed by 8 bases and the J gene end by 6 bases; junction bases not matched to a gene: 17. The CDR3 coding sequence is TGTGCCAGCGGGCTAGCGGGAGCTCCCCAGGGGGCCGATACGCAGTATTTT. Translating gives CASGLAGAPQGADTQYF.

This chain connects TRBV6-5 to TRBJ1-2; D is uncertain. Trimming pared 2 bases from V and 7 bases from J, leaving 11 bases between. The CDR3 contains 13 residues. Per the germline V gene, CDR1 is MNHEY and CDR2 is SVGAGI. For the CDR3, the DNA is TGTGCCAGCAGTTACCGTATAGAAACTGGCTACACCTTC. Translated: CASSYRIETGYTF.

The V and J genes are TRBV7-9 and TRBJ1-2; TRBD1 matches at 10 bases. V shed 7 bases and J 5 bases; nucleotides not matched to a gene: 7. This CDR3 is built from 14 residues. Per the germline V gene, CDR1 is SEHNR and CDR2 is FQNEAQ (reference sequence). The CDR3 bases are TGTGCCAGCACCGACGGGGGACAGGGGTATGGCTACACCTTC. Translating it yields CASTDGGQGYGYTF.

The rearrangement joins TRBV6-2 or TRBV6-3 to TRBJ2-7; D is uncertain. V was trimmed by 6 bases and J by 1 base, leaving 25 bases between them. Germline V gene sequence: CDR1 MNHEY, CDR2 SVGEGT. The length of the CDR3 is 18 residues. CDR3 nucleotide sequence: TGTGCCAGCAGCCTTAGTTTTTATGCCGTCGGTGAGTCCTACGAGCAGTACTTC. This translates into CASSLSFYAVGESYEQYF.